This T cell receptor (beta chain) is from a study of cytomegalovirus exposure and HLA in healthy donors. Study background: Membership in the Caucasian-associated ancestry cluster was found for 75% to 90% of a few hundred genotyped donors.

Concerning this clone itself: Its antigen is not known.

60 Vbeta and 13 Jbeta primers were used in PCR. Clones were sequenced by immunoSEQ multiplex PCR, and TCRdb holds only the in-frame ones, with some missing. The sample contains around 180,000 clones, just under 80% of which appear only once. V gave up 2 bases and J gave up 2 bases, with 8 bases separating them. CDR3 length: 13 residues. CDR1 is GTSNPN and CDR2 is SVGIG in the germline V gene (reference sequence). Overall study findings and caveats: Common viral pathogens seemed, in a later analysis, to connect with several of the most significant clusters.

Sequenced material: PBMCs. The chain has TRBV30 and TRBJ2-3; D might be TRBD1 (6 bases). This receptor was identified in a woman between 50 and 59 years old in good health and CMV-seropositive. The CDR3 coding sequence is TGTGCCTGGAGTTGGGACACCACAGATACGCAGTATTTT. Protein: CAWSWDTTDTQYF.